At least ten counts were recorded for the clone carrying this TCR beta chain. The target antigen is unknown. The sample comes from a study of regulatory T cells in long-lasting Graves disease. Whole-study findings and limits: Persistent disease exhibited a predilection for TRBV28, TRBJ1-2 and TRBJ2-5.

This sample's time point: newly diagnosed GD, antithyroid drugs for less than 3 months. There was RNA extracted from PBMCs, and the TCR library was made from it. The peripheral blood volume drawn was about 9 milliliters, and it was collected into EDTA tubes. Assembly of TCR beta libraries relied on iRepertoire HTBI primers together with Arm-PCR of CDR3 regions. Using its own MiXCR run on the multiplex PCR reads, TCRdb lists one record per CDR3 protein. The repertoire holds about 420,000 distinct CDR3 sequences, with around 17% as singletons. Germline V gives CDR1 KGHSH, CDR2 LQKENI. The CDR3 totals 14 residues. The trim removed 2 bases at V and 3 bases at J, leaving 4 bases unmatched. These data were also filed under a second study, of T cells in Graves' hyperthyroidism and ophthalmopathy. This second report adds: Any patient presenting with uncontrolled infection, other autoimmune disease, pregnancy or lactation was left out. Ophthalmopathy cases were set apart from stable hyperthyroidism by a 13 V-J model.

The chain employs TRBV18 and TRBJ2-7, with 7 bases identical to TRBD1. This receptor was taken from a young woman with Graves disease. The starting material was peripheral blood mononuclear cells (PBMCs), obtained at new diagnosis, from a patient treated with antithyroid drugs. In DNA, the CDR3 is TGTGCCAGCTCACCAGCGACAGGGTTCTACGAGCAGTACTTC. It encodes CASSPATGFYEQYF.